This T cell receptor beta chain was sequenced for a study of cytomegalovirus exposure and HLA in healthy donors. Germline CDR1 reads GTSNPN; CDR2 reads SVGIG (reference sequence). V shed 2 bases, J shed 0 bases, and the junction held 9 bases outside the gene matches. This CDR3 spans 18 amino acids. The PCR used 60 Vbeta and 13 Jbeta primers. The protocol was immunoSEQ multiplex PCR, while the TCRdb copy is restricted to in-frame clones and leaves out a portion. The table includes over 150,000 clones, about 65% detected once. The sequencing sample was made of PBMCs. This chain uses TRBV30 with TRBJ2-2; 10 nucleotides agree with TRBD2. The clonotype originates from a woman aged 25 to 39 in good health and CMV-seronegative. The CDR3 reads CAWSRWLAGETNTGELFF. The CDR3 DNA reads TGTGCCTGGAGTAGGTGGCTAGCGGGGGAGACGAACACCGGGGAGCTGTTTTTT.